These 6 T cell receptor beta chains share one sample of origin, sequenced in a study of T cells in Graves' hyperthyroidism and ophthalmopathy. Amplified TCR beta CDR3 regions derived from RNA transcripts. HTBI primers were the set used in a first-round RT-PCR of the TCR CDR3. TCRdb re-called the multiplex PCR reads through MiXCR, storing one row per CDR3 protein. The sample holds about 500,000 distinct CDR3 sequences, roughly 14% seen once. The sequencing input was blood. The receptors originated from a woman younger than 35 with Graves' hyperthyroidism.

The chain employs TRBV5-1 and TRBJ2-3; 7 bases agree with TRBD1. Germline trimming cut 7 bases from V and 6 bases from J; bases unmatched to any gene: 11. Germline loops: CDR1 SGHRS, CDR2 YFSETQ. The CDR3 totals 14 residues. CDR3 region: CASRRDSEFDTQYF. The CDR3 nucleotides are TGCGCCAGCCGCCGGGACAGTGAGTTTGATACGCAGTATTTT.

This clonotype came up a few times. The chain combines TRBV6-5 with TRBJ1-5; D not resolved. Trimming cost V 0 bases and J 0 bases, with 9 bases left between them. CDR3 length: 16 residues. Germline CDR1 reads MNHEY; CDR2 reads SVGAGI. The CDR3 region has the DNA TGTGCCAGCAGTTACTCGAACACTTATAGCAATCAGCCCCAGCATTTT. As protein: CASSYSNTYSNQPQHF.

This clonotype was found a few times. Sequence at one end of the junction differs from germline and may be a read error. This CDR3 reads CSASLRAQNLPQHF. The CDR3 nucleotides read TGCAGTGCTAGCCTCCGGGCGCAAAATCTGCCCCAGCATTTT. V usage is TRBV20-1 and J usage is TRBJ1-5; D unresolved. Per the germline V gene, CDR1 is DFQATT and CDR2 is SNEGSKA (reference sequence). This CDR3 has 14 residues.

This clonotype was recorded many times. V usage is TRBV29-1 and J usage is TRBJ2-1; TRBD2 matches 11 bases. The germline V gene encodes CDR1 SQVTM and CDR2 ANQGSEA. Trimming cost V 3 bases and J 0 bases; bases outside gene matches: 7. There are 17 residues in the CDR3. The CDR3 bases are TGCAGCGTTGATGGGCTAGCGGGAGGCCACTCCTACAATGAGCAGTTCTTC. It translates to CSVDGLAGGHSYNEQFF.

The sample holds many counts of this clonotype. The rearrangement links TRBV12-3 or TRBV12-4 to TRBJ1-1, with a weak D call TRBD1 (5 bases). Trimming shortened V by 5 bases and J by 2 bases, and 12 bases separated the two germline ends. This CDR3 contains 14 residues. The CDR3 loop is CASSGTDTNTEAFF. CDR3 nucleotides: TGTGCCAGCAGTGGGACGGACACTAACACTGAAGCTTTCTTT.

The sample holds many counts of this clonotype. Written as DNA, the CDR3 is TGTGCCAGCACCATGGGAGGGGGGTGGGGCTACACCTTC. As protein: CASTMGGGWGYTF. V usage is TRBV12-3 or TRBV12-4 and J usage is TRBJ1-2; maybe TRBD1 (6 bases). The CDR3 is 13 amino acids. The ends were cut back, 7 bases at V and 8 bases at J, with 17 bases in the middle.